The next 32 T cell receptor beta chains were all read from a single sample in a study of T cell responses to AZD1222 COVID-19 vaccine. The assay was immunoSEQ multiplex PCR, and TCRdb's table has in-frame clones only and misses some. The sample yields about 85,000 clones, 86% seen once. Specimen: peripheral blood, collected on day 0 of AZD1222 vaccination. The receptor source for this set is an adult in good health.

This chain links TRBV12-3 or TRBV12-4 with TRBJ2-1; D call uncertain. This CDR3 is 11 amino acids long. The V and J ends lost 5 bases and 9 bases respectively, with 8 bases between them. CDR3 DNA: TGTGCCAGCAGTCCCCGAGGTGAGCAGTTCTTC. It codes for CASSPRGEQFF.

The V gene is TRBV27, the J gene TRBJ1-3; no reliable D call. Per germline, CDR1 MNHEY and CDR2 SMNVEV (reference sequence). The CDR3 contains 17 residues. Trimming removed 0 bases from V and 2 bases from J, with 14 bases in between. The CDR3 sequence is CASSLSSPGRTGNTIYF. DNA of the CDR3: TGTGCCAGCAGTTTATCTTCGCCGGGCCGGACTGGAAACACCATATATTTT.

The chain is built from TRBV6-4 and TRBJ2-3; D is tentatively TRBD1 or TRBD2 (5 bases each). Trimming stripped 3 bases from V and 2 bases from J, with 9 bases between. From germline, CDR1 is MRHNA and CDR2 SNTAGT. The CDR3 is 14 residues long. CDR3 sequence (DNA): TGTGCCAGCAGTGAGGGGCTAGCCACAGATACGCAGTATTTT. Encoded protein: CASSEGLATDTQYF.

This chain uses TRBV3-1 (or the pseudogene TRBV3-2) with TRBJ1-1, with 7 nucleotides matching TRBD1. The CDR3 contains 15 residues. V trimming: 4 bases; J trimming: 0 bases; junction bases outside the gene matches: 5. Germline values: CDR1 LGHDT, CDR2 YNNKEL (reference sequence). CDR3 sequence reads: CASSPPGQLNTEAFF. Written as DNA, the CDR3 is TGTGCCAGCAGCCCCCCGGGACAGCTGAACACTGAAGCTTTCTTT.

V usage is TRBV6-5 and J usage is TRBJ1-1, with 8 bases that match TRBD1. The junction had 6 bases not matched to a gene; V was cut back by 6 bases and J by 3 bases. Germline lookup yields CDR1 MNHEY and CDR2 SVGAGI. There are 14 residues in the CDR3. CDR3 sequence reads: CASSWTGFDTEAFF. DNA for the CDR3: TGTGCCAGCAGCTGGACAGGGTTCGACACTGAAGCTTTCTTT.

V is TRBV7-3 and J is TRBJ2-7; TRBD1 might be the D (5 bases). V lost 5 bases, J lost 3 bases, and 17 bases lay in between. The CDR3 consists of 15 residues. Germline V CDR1 and CDR2: SGHTA, FQGTGA. This CDR3 reads CASSPKGQGNYEQYF. DNA of the CDR3: TGTGCCAGCAGCCCAAAGGGGCAGGGAAACTACGAGCAGTACTTC.

The CDR3 here is CASRPSGQARAQHF. CDR3 nucleotide sequence: TGTGCCAGCAGACCCTCGGGACAGGCTCGGGCCCAGCATTTT. The J gene is TRBJ1-5, the V gene TRBV27, with 8 bases lining up with TRBD1. The V gene end was trimmed by 6 bases and the J gene end by 11 bases; junction bases not matched to a gene: 12. CDR3 length: 14 amino acids. CDR1 is MNHEY and CDR2 is SMNVEV in the germline V gene (reference sequence).

The chain carries TRBV10-3 and TRBJ1-2; D ambiguous. From germline, CDR1 is ENHRY and CDR2 SYGVKD. Trimming took off 4 bases at V and 4 bases at J, with 10 bases between the two ends. This CDR3 has 13 residues. CDR3 nucleotides: TGTGCCATCAGTGCAGATGTTAGCTATGGCTACACCTTC. Translation gives CAISADVSYGYTF.

This clone was counted once. The CDR3 sequence: CASSNTFGRGGDEQYF. In DNA, the CDR3 is TGTGCCAGCAGCAATACCTTCGGACGGGGAGGGGACGAGCAGTACTTC. This chain uses TRBV5-5 with TRBJ2-7; TRBD2 matches 7 bases. From germline, CDR1 is SGHKS and CDR2 YYEKEE (reference sequence). There are 16 residues in the CDR3. V lost 4 bases to trimming and J lost 5 bases; unmatched junction nucleotides: 15.

CDR3 amino acids: CASSGGQAYEQYF. In DNA, the CDR3 is TGTGCCAGCAGTGGGGGACAGGCCTACGAGCAGTACTTC. V gene TRBV2 combines with J gene TRBJ2-7; 8 bases agree with TRBD1. J lost 2 bases, V lost 4 bases, and 1 base had no gene match. The germline V gene has CDR1 SNHLY and CDR2 FYNNEI. The CDR3 runs to 13 residues. Combining the CDR3 with reference TRBV2 and TRBJ2-7 gives the whole variable domain EPEVTQTPSHQVTQMGQEVILRCVPISNHLYFYWYRQILGQKVEFLVSFYNNEISEKSEIFDDQFSVERPDGSNFTLKIRSTKLEDSAMYFCASSGGQAYEQYFGPGTRLTVT.

The rearrangement links TRBV9 to TRBJ2-1; D remains ambiguous. The V gene's germline CDR1 is SGDLS and CDR2 YYNGEE. The CDR3 runs 14 residues. The V gene lost 0 bases and the J gene lost 5 bases, with 9 bases spanning the gap. The CDR3 bases are TGTGCCAGCAGCGTAGTAGAGTGGGACAATGAGCAGTTCTTC. Protein sequence: CASSVVEWDNEQFF.

This chain links TRBV27 with TRBJ2-3, with D uncertain. The V gene lost 0 bases and the J gene lost 4 bases, with 11 bases spanning the gap. From germline, CDR1 is MNHEY and CDR2 SMNVEV (reference sequence). CDR3 length: 15 residues. As DNA, the CDR3 is TGTGCCAGCAGTTTATCGAGGCAGCCATCAGATACGCAGTATTTT. Translation: CASSLSRQPSDTQYF.

The chain recombines TRBV5-1 with TRBJ2-7, with D perhaps TRBD1 or TRBD2 (5 bases each). Germline assignment: CDR1 SGHRS and CDR2 YFSETQ. The CDR3 covers 14 residues. Trimming cost V 2 bases and J 6 bases, with 15 bases left between them. As DNA, the CDR3 is TGCGCCAGCAGCTTCGTAGGGGACGGCGGCGAGCAGTACTTC. Its translation: CASSFVGDGGEQYF. Variable domain in full (rest from reference TRBV5-1 and TRBJ2-7): KAGVTQTPRYLIKTRGQQVTLSCSPISGHRSVSWYQQTPGQGLQFLFEYFSETQRNKGNFPGRFSGRQFSNSRSEMNVSTLELGDSALYLCASSFVGDGGEQYFGPGTRLTVT.

V and J are TRBV6-5 and TRBJ1-6; the D gene is possibly TRBD1 (5 bases). Germline assignment: CDR1 MNHEY and CDR2 SVGAGI. This CDR3 is 12 amino acids long. V dropped 7 bases and J dropped 5 bases, with 6 bases sitting between them. CDR3 DNA sequence: TGTGCCAGCACGGGACATAATTCACCCCTCCACTTT. Translation gives CASTGHNSPLHF.

The V and J genes are TRBV4-3 and TRBJ1-5; D call uncertain. In germline, CDR1 is LGHNA, CDR2 YSLEER. With 0 bases removed from V and 1 base from J, the gap between germline ends came to 7 bases. The CDR3 has 15 amino acids. The CDR3 DNA sequence: TGCGCCAGCAGCCAAGACGTGAAGAGCAATCAGCCCCAGCATTTT. Amino acid sequence: CASSQDVKSNQPQHF.

CDR3 coding DNA: TGTGCCAGCAGTTTACCCACAGGGGGACATCAGCCCCAGCATTTT. Its translation: CASSLPTGGHQPQHF. The chain couples TRBV28 to TRBJ1-5, with 8 nucleotides matching TRBD1. J lost 5 bases, V lost 2 bases, and 5 bases had no gene match. This CDR3 has 15 residues. Germline V gene lookup returns CDR1 MDHEN and CDR2 SYDVKM.

CDR3: CASSVGVAGGDEQYF. The CDR3 nucleotides are TGTGCCAGCAGCGTAGGGGTTGCGGGAGGCGACGAGCAGTACTTC. This rearrangement joins TRBV9 to TRBJ2-7; 8 bases agree with TRBD2. Trimming took 0 bases from V and 5 from J; bases not matched to a gene: 7. The CDR3 length is 15 residues. Germline V gene sequence: CDR1 SGDLS, CDR2 YYNGEE.

The V gene is TRBV28, the J gene TRBJ1-2; 10 positions match TRBD1. CDR3 length: 12 amino acids. V gave up 7 bases and J gave up 8 bases; unmatched junction bases: 4. Germline V gene data show CDR1 as MDHEN and CDR2 as SYDVKM. Here the CDR3 DNA reads TGTGCCAGCACTTCGGGACAGGGGGGCTACACCTTC. Translating gives CASTSGQGGYTF.

V is TRBV10-3 and J is TRBJ2-4; 9 bases fit TRBD2. With 3 bases clipped from V and 3 bases from J, the junction kept 3 bases outside the gene matches. The CDR3 loop spans 15 amino acids. CDR1 is ENHRY and CDR2 is SYGVKD in the germline V gene. The CDR3 loop reads CAISEQREVKNIQYF. The CDR3 region has the DNA TGTGCCATCAGTGAACAGCGGGAGGTCAAAAACATTCAGTACTTC.

This clone has only a few counts. This chain connects TRBV19 to TRBJ2-3; 7 bases match TRBD2. CDR1 is LNHDA, CDR2 SQIVND, per germline (reference sequence). This CDR3 has 15 residues. V shed 2 bases and J 0 bases; nucleotides not matched to a gene: 2. CDR3 protein: CASSIWGGSTDTQYF. Written as DNA, the CDR3 is TGTGCCAGTAGTATATGGGGGGGTAGCACAGATACGCAGTATTTT.

This clone appeared once. The rearrangement uses TRBV6-1 and TRBJ2-7; no definite D call. The V gene's germline CDR1 is MNHNS and CDR2 SASEGT. Deletions cut 3 bases from V and 2 bases from J, with 5 bases between. This CDR3 spans 12 amino acids. The CDR3 reads CASSDFTYEQYF. CDR3 sequence (DNA): TGTGCCAGCAGTGATTTCACCTACGAGCAGTACTTC.

The CDR3 bases are TGTGCCAGCACCCGCCGGGACTTATCCTACGAGCAGTACTTC. Translation: CASTRRDLSYEQYF. V is TRBV7-8 and J is TRBJ2-7, with D possibly TRBD2 on 6 matching bases. V was clipped by 7 bases and J by 1 base, with 14 bases between them. CDR3 length: 14 amino acids. The germline V gene encodes CDR1 SGHVS and CDR2 FQNEAQ.

The V call is TRBV7-3, the J call TRBJ2-5, with D perhaps matching TRBD2 (5 bases). The CDR3 is 15 residues long. Germline values: CDR1 SGHTA, CDR2 FQGTGA. The ends were cut back, 1 base at V and 2 bases at J, with 11 bases in the middle. For the CDR3, the DNA is TGTGCCAGCAGCTTAAAGGCCGGGGTGCAAGAGACCCAGTACTTC. It specifies CASSLKAGVQETQYF.

The table lists this clone with a count of one. The chain links TRBV10-3 to TRBJ1-3; 7 bases agree with TRBD1. The CDR3 consists of 16 residues. Looked up from germline, CDR1 is ENHRY and CDR2 is SYGVKD. V lost 5 bases to trimming and J lost 0 bases; unmatched junction nucleotides: 7. The CDR3 protein is CAISRTGTASGNTIYF. In nucleotides, the CDR3 is TGTGCCATCAGTCGGACCGGGACAGCCTCTGGAAACACCATATATTTT.

This clone has a handful of counts. The chain combines TRBV2 with TRBJ1-2; D unclear. The V end lost 5 bases, the J end lost 1 base, and 5 bases lay between the germline ends. Germline CDR1 reads SNHLY; CDR2 reads FYNNEI. The CDR3 runs to 12 residues. Here the CDR3 DNA reads TGTGCCAGCAGTACGGTTAACTATGGCTACACCTTC. Amino acid sequence: CASSTVNYGYTF.

The chain uses TRBV13 and TRBJ1-2; 10 bases fit TRBD1. The CDR3 has 19 amino acids. The V gene end was trimmed by 1 base and the J gene end by 3 bases; junction bases not matched to a gene: 14. Germline assignment: CDR1 PRHDT and CDR2 FYEKMQ (reference sequence). CDR3 sequence: CASSLVGQGGLSGDYGYTF. DNA for the CDR3: TGTGCCAGCAGCTTAGTCGGACAGGGGGGTTTATCAGGGGACTATGGCTACACCTTC.

V gene TRBV10-2 combines with J gene TRBJ2-1; weak D call: TRBD1 (6 bases). Germline CDR1 and CDR2: WSHSY and SAAADI. V was trimmed by 6 bases and J by 1 base, leaving 25 bases between them. CDR3 length: 19 residues. CDR3 sequence (DNA): TGCGCCAGCAGCCAAGGAGCCATTTTAACAGGGCTATCCTACAATGAGCAGTTCTTC. Its protein product is CASSQGAILTGLSYNEQFF.

The rearrangement uses TRBV7-2 and TRBJ1-2; weak D call: TRBD1 (6 bases). The CDR3 sequence is 13 residues long. Germline V gives CDR1 SGHTA, CDR2 FQGNSA. V was shortened by 1 base and J by 8 bases, with 11 bases between the two germline ends. The CDR3 DNA reads TGTGCCAGCAGCTTAGGGGGGGCGCGGGGCTACACCTTC. Its protein product is CASSLGGARGYTF.

The chain uses TRBV2 and TRBJ2-2; 8 bases match TRBD1. Per the germline V gene, CDR1 is SNHLY and CDR2 is FYNNEI. The CDR3 is made up of 16 amino acids. V lost 8 bases to trimming and J lost 0 bases; unmatched junction nucleotides: 8. This CDR3 reads CASGQGSQSNTGELFF. CDR3 nucleotides: TGTGCCAGCGGACAGGGAAGCCAATCGAACACCGGGGAGCTGTTTTTT.

V gene TRBV18 combines with J gene TRBJ2-3, with 7 bases matching TRBD2. Germline V gene sequence: CDR1 KGHSH, CDR2 LQKENI. CDR3 length equals 15 residues. J gave up 4 bases and V 5 bases, and 9 bases lay outside the gene matches. The CDR3 DNA is TGTGCCAGCTCAAGAGCGGGGAGCGGCGCAGATACGCAGTATTTT. Residues: CASSRAGSGADTQYF.

The rearrangement links TRBV27 to TRBJ1-4, with TRBD1 matching over 7 bases. The CDR3 extends over 13 amino acids. The germline gives CDR1 MNHEY, CDR2 SMNVEV (reference sequence). V was pared by 3 bases and J by 8 bases, with 3 bases of the junction left unmatched. CDR3 bases: TGTGCCAGCAGTTTGACAGGGAAGGAAAAACTGTTTTTT. Its protein product is CASSLTGKEKLFF.

The chain uses TRBV19 and TRBJ1-1; D is possibly TRBD1 (5 bases). This CDR3 has 13 residues. Per germline, CDR1 LNHDA and CDR2 SQIVND (reference sequence). V was pared by 6 bases and J by 0 bases, with 8 bases between. For the CDR3, the DNA is TGTGCCAGTAGGCAGGGCATGAACACTGAAGCTTTCTTT. Protein product: CASRQGMNTEAFF.